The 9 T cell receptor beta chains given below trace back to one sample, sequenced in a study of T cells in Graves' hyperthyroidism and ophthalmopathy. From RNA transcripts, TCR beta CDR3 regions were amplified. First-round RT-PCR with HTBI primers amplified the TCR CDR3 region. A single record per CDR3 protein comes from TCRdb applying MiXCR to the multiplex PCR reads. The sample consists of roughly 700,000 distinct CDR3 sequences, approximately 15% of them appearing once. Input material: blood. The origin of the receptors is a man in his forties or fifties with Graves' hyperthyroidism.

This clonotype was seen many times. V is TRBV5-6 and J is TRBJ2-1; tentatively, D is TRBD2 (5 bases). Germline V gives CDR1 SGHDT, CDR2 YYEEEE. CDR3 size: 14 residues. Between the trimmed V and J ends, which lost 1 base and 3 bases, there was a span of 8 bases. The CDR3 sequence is CASSLTRDYNEQFF. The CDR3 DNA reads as TGTGCCAGCAGCTTGACACGGGACTACAATGAGCAGTTCTTC.

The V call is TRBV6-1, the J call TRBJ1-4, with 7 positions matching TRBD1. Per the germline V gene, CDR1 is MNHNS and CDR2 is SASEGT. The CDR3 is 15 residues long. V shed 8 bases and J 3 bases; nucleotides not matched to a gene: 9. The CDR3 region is CASVIGTASNEKLFF. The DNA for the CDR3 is TGTGCCAGCGTCATCGGGACAGCGTCTAATGAAAAACTGTTTTTT.

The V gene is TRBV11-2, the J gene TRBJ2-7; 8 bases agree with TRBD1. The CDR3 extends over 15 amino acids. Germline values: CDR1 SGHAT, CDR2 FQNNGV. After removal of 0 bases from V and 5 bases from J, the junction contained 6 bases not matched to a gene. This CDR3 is CASSLDPGRGHEQYF. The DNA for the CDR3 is TGTGCCAGCAGCTTAGATCCTGGCAGGGGGCACGAGCAGTACTTC.

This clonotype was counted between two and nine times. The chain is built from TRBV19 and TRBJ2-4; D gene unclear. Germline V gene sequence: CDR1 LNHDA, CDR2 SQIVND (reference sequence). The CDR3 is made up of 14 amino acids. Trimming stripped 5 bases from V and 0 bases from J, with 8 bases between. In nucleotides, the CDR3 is TGTGCCAGTAGTGATGGTCCAGCCAAAAACATTCAGTACTTC. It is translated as CASSDGPAKNIQYF.

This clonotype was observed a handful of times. The CDR3 DNA sequence: TGTGCCAGCAGCCCCGGACTAGTTGGGGGTGAGCAGTTCTTC. Amino acids: CASSPGLVGGEQFF. The chain couples TRBV13 to TRBJ2-1; 7 nucleotides match TRBD2. V shed 5 bases, J shed 9 bases, and the junction held 10 bases outside the gene matches. Germline-derived CDR1 and CDR2 are PRHDT and FYEKMQ (reference sequence). This CDR3 has 14 amino acids.

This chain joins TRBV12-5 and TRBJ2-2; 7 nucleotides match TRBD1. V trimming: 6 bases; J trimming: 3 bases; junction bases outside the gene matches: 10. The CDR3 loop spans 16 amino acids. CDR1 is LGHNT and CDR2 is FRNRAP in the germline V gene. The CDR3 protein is CASGIRRDRYTGELFF. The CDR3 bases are TGTGCTAGTGGCATACGCCGGGACAGATACACCGGGGAGCTGTTTTTT.

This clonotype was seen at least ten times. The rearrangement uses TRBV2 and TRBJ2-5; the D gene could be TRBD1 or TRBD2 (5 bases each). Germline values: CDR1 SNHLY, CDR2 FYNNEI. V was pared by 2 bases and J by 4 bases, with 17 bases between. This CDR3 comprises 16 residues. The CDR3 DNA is TGTGCCAGCAGTGAAAACCCTGGCCTGAGGGGAGAGACCCAGTACTTC. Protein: CASSENPGLRGETQYF. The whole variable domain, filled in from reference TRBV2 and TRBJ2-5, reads EPEVTQTPSHQVTQMGQEVILRCVPISNHLYFYWYRQILGQKVEFLVSFYNNEISEKSEIFDDQFSVERPDGSNFTLKIRSTKLEDSAMYFCASSENPGLRGETQYFGPGTRLLVL.

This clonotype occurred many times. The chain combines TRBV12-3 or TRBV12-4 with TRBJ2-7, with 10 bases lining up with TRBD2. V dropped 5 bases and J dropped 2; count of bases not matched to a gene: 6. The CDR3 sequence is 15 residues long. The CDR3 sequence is CASSKGTSATYEQYF. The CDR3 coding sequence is TGTGCCAGCAGTAAGGGGACTAGCGCTACCTACGAGCAGTACTTC.

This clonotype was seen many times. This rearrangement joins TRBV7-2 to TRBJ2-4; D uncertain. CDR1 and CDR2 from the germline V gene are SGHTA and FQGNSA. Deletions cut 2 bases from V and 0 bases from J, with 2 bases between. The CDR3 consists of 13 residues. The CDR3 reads CASSLLAKNIQYF. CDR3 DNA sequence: TGTGCCAGCAGCTTATTAGCCAAAAACATTCAGTACTTC.